This T cell receptor beta chain was recovered during a study of CD8+ T cells in alopecia areata. Sequencing templates came from extracted RNA that was reverse transcribed into cDNA. The assay was immunoSEQ multiplex PCR, and TCRdb's table has in-frame clones only and misses some. In the table there are fewer than 250,000 clones, 35% to 40% of which are singletons. After removal of 7 bases from V and 2 bases from J, the junction contained 2 bases not matched to a gene. CDR1 and CDR2 from the germline V gene are MDHEN and SYDVKM. The CDR3 totals 14 residues. This sample's treatment: oral pan-JAK inhibitor, 5-10 mg twice daily.

V and J are TRBV28 and TRBJ2-3; 11 bases fit TRBD2. The source of this sequence is a human donor with alopecia areata. The sequencing here drew on CD4+ T cells sorted from blood, taken at approximately week 34, from a patient treated with tofacitinib. The CDR3 protein is CASMGLAVTDTQYF. Written as DNA, the CDR3 is TGTGCCAGCATGGGACTAGCGGTCACAGATACGCAGTATTTT.